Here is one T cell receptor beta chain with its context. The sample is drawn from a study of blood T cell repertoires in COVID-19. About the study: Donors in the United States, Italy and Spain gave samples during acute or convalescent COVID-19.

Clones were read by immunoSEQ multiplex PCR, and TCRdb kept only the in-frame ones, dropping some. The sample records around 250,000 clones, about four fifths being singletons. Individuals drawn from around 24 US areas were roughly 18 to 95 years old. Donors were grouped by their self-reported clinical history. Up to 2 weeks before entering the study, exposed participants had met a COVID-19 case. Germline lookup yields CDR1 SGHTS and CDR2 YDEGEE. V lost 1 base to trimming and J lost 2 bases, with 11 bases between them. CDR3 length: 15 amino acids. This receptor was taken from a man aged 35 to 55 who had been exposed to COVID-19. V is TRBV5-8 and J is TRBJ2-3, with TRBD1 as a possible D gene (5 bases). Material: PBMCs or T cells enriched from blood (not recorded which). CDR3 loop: CASSLTGKNTDTQYF. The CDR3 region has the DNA TGTGCCAGCAGCTTGACAGGCAAGAACACAGATACGCAGTATTTT.